The 27 T cell receptor beta chains below were found in one sample sequenced in a study of graft-versus-host responses after intestinal transplantation. No antigen has been identified for these receptors. Here immunoSEQ multiplex PCR was the method, and the copy in TCRdb shows in-frame clones only, minus some. The data contain tens of thousands of clones, roughly 91% of them singletons. The source was unstimulated CD8+ T cells sorted from spleen or lymph node cells, collected before intestinal transplant. These receptors came from a human donor who received an intestinal transplant.

This clone was recorded a few times. The V and J genes are TRBV5-1 and TRBJ2-3; TRBD2 aligns across 9 bases. Germline V CDR1 and CDR2: SGHRS, YFSETQ. The CDR3 is 22 amino acids. Losses at the gene ends were 3 bases for V and 3 bases for J; bases not matched to a gene: 26. The CDR3 here is CASSSYPDNSEISGGSTDTQYF. The CDR3 nucleotides are TGCGCCAGCAGCTCGTATCCAGATAACTCCGAAATTAGCGGGGGATCGACAGATACGCAGTATTTT.

The chain employs TRBV7-9 and TRBJ2-5; D unresolved. Germline V gene sequence: CDR1 SEHNR, CDR2 FQNEAQ (reference sequence). Trimming shortened V by 1 base and J by 2 bases, and 5 bases separated the two germline ends. This CDR3 is 13 amino acids long. The CDR3 region has the DNA TGTGCCAGCAGCTTAGACGGGCAAGAGACCCAGTACTTC. As protein: CASSLDGQETQYF.

The chain is built from TRBV30 and TRBJ1-2; no clear D gene. This CDR3 region has 12 residues. From germline, CDR1 is GTSNPN and CDR2 SVGIG (reference sequence). V was clipped by 5 bases and J by 2 bases, with 9 bases between them. CDR3 sequence (DNA): TGTGCCTGGCTCGGGTTCAACTATGGCTACACCTTC. Translation: CAWLGFNYGYTF.

This chain uses TRBV30 with TRBJ2-7; 7 bases line up with TRBD1. Per germline, CDR1 GTSNPN and CDR2 SVGIG (reference sequence). Germline trimming cut 0 bases from V and 1 base from J; bases unmatched to any gene: 6. The CDR3 totals 15 residues. The CDR3 bases are TGTGCCTGGAGTGTCGGCCGGGGACAGTCCTACGAGCAGTACTTC. Residues: CAWSVGRGQSYEQYF.

In this sample, this clone turned up once. The chain links TRBV30 to TRBJ2-7; 15 bases line up with TRBD2. Germline trimming cut 1 base from V and 3 bases from J; bases unmatched to any gene: 7. There are 17 residues in the CDR3. Germline CDR1 reads GTSNPN; CDR2 reads SVGIG (reference sequence). DNA for the CDR3: TGTGCCTGGAGTGGGGGGACTAGCGGGGGGTCCCACTACGAGCAGTACTTC. The encoded protein is CAWSGGTSGGSHYEQYF.

The chain employs TRBV19 and TRBJ1-1; the D is unclear. Trimming removed 5 bases at V and 3 bases at J, with 16 bases between. Germline V gene lookup returns CDR1 LNHDA and CDR2 SQIVND (reference sequence). The CDR3 spans 15 residues. The CDR3 DNA sequence: TGTGCCAGTAGTTTGGTAATATTGAGCGACACTGAAGCTTTCTTT. Its translation: CASSLVILSDTEAFF.

V is TRBV27 and J is TRBJ2-3; TRBD1 matches at 8 bases. The CDR3 is 15 amino acids. The V and J ends lost 5 bases and 0 bases, in that order; junction bases with no gene match: 4. CDR1 is MNHEY, CDR2 SMNVEV, per germline (reference sequence). CDR3 sequence: CASSIRTGSTDTQYF. Written as DNA, the CDR3 is TGTGCCAGCAGTATCCGGACAGGGAGCACAGATACGCAGTATTTT.

This clone was seen once. The V call is TRBV6-1, the J call TRBJ1-1; D is uncertain. The germline CDR1 and CDR2 sequences are MNHNS and SASEGT. The V gene lost 3 bases and the J gene lost 8 bases, with 10 bases spanning the gap. The CDR3 extends over 12 amino acids. CDR3 residues: CASSEWSGEAFF. Here the CDR3 DNA reads TGTGCCAGCAGTGAGTGGAGTGGGGAAGCTTTCTTT.

A word on this clone: One end of the junction is discordant with germline, which a read error may explain. The chain joins TRBV25-1 to TRBJ1-5; 7 bases align to TRBD1. CDR1 MGHDK and CDR2 SYGVNS come from the germline V gene. The CDR3 sequence is 15 residues long. The CDR3 sequence: CASSADREEQSAPAF. The DNA for the CDR3 is TGTGCCAGCAGTGCCGACAGGGAGGAGCAATCAGCCCCAGCATTT.

J is TRBJ2-7 and V is TRBV19, with a possible D match to TRBD2 (5 bases). V lost 1 base and J 7 bases, leaving 14 bases between the germline ends. The CDR3 is 14 amino acids. Germline V lookup: CDR1 LNHDA, CDR2 SQIVND (reference sequence). The CDR3 spells CASSIVPGLGEQYF. CDR3 bases: TGTGCCAGTAGTATAGTGCCGGGGTTGGGGGAGCAGTACTTC.

The J gene is TRBJ1-2, the V gene TRBV19; 7 nucleotides align to TRBD1. The CDR3 consists of 14 residues. Germline loops: CDR1 LNHDA, CDR2 SQIVND (reference sequence). The trim removed 2 bases at V and 7 bases at J, leaving 7 bases unmatched. In nucleotides, the CDR3 is TGTGCCAGTAGTATATTCGGACAGGATGGTGGCTACACCTTC. Its translation: CASSIFGQDGGYTF. The entire variable domain, with the rest obtained from reference TRBV19 and TRBJ1-2, is as follows: DGGITQSPKYLFRKEGQNVTLSCEQNLNHDAMYWYRQDPGQGLRLIYYSQIVNDFQKGDIAEGYSVSREKKESFPLTVTSAQKNPTAFYLCASSIFGQDGGYTFGSGTRLTVV.

This clone has just one count. This chain joins TRBV4-3 and TRBJ2-5, with 8 bases identical to TRBD2. CDR1 LGHNA and CDR2 YSLEER come from the germline V gene. CDR3 length: 16 amino acids. V trimming: 2 bases; J trimming: 5 bases; junction bases outside the gene matches: 10. In DNA, the CDR3 is TGCGCCAGCAGCCAAAATAGCGGGATGGTTGGGGAGACCCAGTACTTC. It is translated as CASSQNSGMVGETQYF.

The chain joins TRBV7-2 to TRBJ2-7; 16 bases line up with TRBD2. V lost 4 bases and J lost 4; bases outside the gene matches: 13. CDR3 length: 19 residues. Germline CDR1 and CDR2: SGHTA and FQGNSA. This CDR3 reads CASSSRGLAGGSPPYEQYF. In nucleotides, the CDR3 is TGTGCCAGCAGCTCCCGGGGACTAGCGGGGGGGTCTCCGCCTTACGAGCAGTACTTC.

The rearrangement links TRBV27 to TRBJ1-2; no definite D call. The germline CDR1 and CDR2 sequences are MNHEY and SMNVEV (reference sequence). This CDR3 contains 14 residues. V gave up 2 bases and J gave up 7 bases, with 14 bases separating them. The CDR3 bases are TGTGCCAGCAGTTTAAAAACAGCACACGGTGGCTACACCTTC. Translating gives CASSLKTAHGGYTF.

V is TRBV19 and J is TRBJ1-3, with TRBD1 matching over 10 bases. The J segment lost 0 bases and the V segment lost 3 bases, leaving 17 bases of the junction unmatched. CDR1 LNHDA and CDR2 SQIVND come from the germline V gene (reference sequence). This CDR3 spans 21 amino acids. The CDR3 loop is CASSMGMSRDRGLPSGNTIYF. CDR3 bases: TGTGCCAGTAGTATGGGGATGTCCCGGGACAGGGGTCTACCCTCTGGAAACACCATATATTTT.

This clone has more than one count but fewer than ten. The rearrangement joins TRBV5-8 to TRBJ2-7, with 9 bases aligning to TRBD1. The V segment lost 4 bases and the J segment 5 bases; nucleotides outside the gene matches: 7. In germline, CDR1 is SGHTS, CDR2 YDEGEE. The CDR3 has 14 residues. CDR3 in DNA: TGTGCCAGCAGCCAGGGACAGGGTAACGACGAGCAGTACTTC. Translation: CASSQGQGNDEQYF.

The rearrangement joins TRBV27 to TRBJ2-7; possibly TRBD2 for D (5 bases). The CDR3 is made up of 15 amino acids. V was shortened by 1 base and J by 3 bases, with 13 bases between the two germline ends. Germline CDR1 and CDR2: MNHEY and SMNVEV (reference sequence). For the CDR3, the DNA is TGTGCCAGCAGTTTATGGTCGGGAAGTGACTACGAGCAGTACTTC. It yields the protein CASSLWSGSDYEQYF.

The V call is TRBV9, the J call TRBJ1-1, with 7 bases aligning to TRBD1. The CDR3 has 15 residues. Germline-derived CDR1 and CDR2 are SGDLS and YYNGEE. The V segment lost 4 bases and the J segment 7 bases; nucleotides outside the gene matches: 13. This CDR3 is CASSPGGGGGLEAFF. CDR3 nucleotide sequence: TGTGCCAGCAGCCCAGGGGGTGGTGGGGGGCTTGAAGCTTTCTTT.

The chain joins TRBV4-3 to TRBJ2-7; 9 bases are shared with TRBD1. Germline V lookup: CDR1 LGHNA, CDR2 YSLEER. This CDR3 comprises 15 residues. V dropped 5 bases and J dropped 0; count of bases not matched to a gene: 5. The CDR3 sequence: CASSNWGQGSYEQYF. In DNA form, the CDR3 reads TGCGCCAGCAGCAATTGGGGACAGGGCTCCTACGAGCAGTACTTC.

The V gene is TRBV7-8, the J gene TRBJ2-7, with 7 bases that match TRBD1. There are 15 residues in the CDR3. Germline V gene sequence: CDR1 SGHVS, CDR2 FQNEAQ. V lost 5 bases, J lost 0 bases, and 7 bases stayed unmatched. CDR3 nucleotides: TGTGCCAGCAGCCCCTGGGACAGAGACTCCTACGAGCAGTACTTC. This sequence encodes CASSPWDRDSYEQYF.

The chain recombines TRBV5-4 with TRBJ1-2; D is perhaps TRBD1 (5 bases). Trimming took 0 bases from V and 6 from J, leaving 12 bases between them. The CDR3 is made up of 14 amino acids. CDR1 SGHNT and CDR2 YYREEE come from the germline V gene (reference sequence). Here the CDR3 reads CASSLAGGGDGYTF. Written as DNA, the CDR3 is TGTGCCAGCAGCTTGGCCGGGGGAGGGGATGGCTACACCTTC. Complete variable domain (other parts from reference TRBV5-4 and TRBJ1-2): ETGVTQSPTHLIKTRGQQVTLRCSSQSGHNTVSWYQQALGQGPQFIFQYYREEENGRGNFPPRFSGLQFPNYSSELNVNALELDDSALYLCASSLAGGGDGYTFGSGTRLTVV.

The chain has TRBV7-9 and TRBJ1-6; D is perhaps TRBD1 (6 bases). CDR3 length: 14 residues. Germline CDR1 reads SEHNR; CDR2 reads FQNEAQ (reference sequence). Trimming stripped 7 bases from V and 17 bases from J, with 24 bases between. This CDR3 is CASNPGGGQVPFHF. The CDR3 DNA reads as TGTGCCAGCAACCCTGGTGGGGGCCAGGTCCCATTCCACTTT.

This sequence joins TRBV10-2 and TRBJ2-1; the match to TRBD2 covers 11 bases. The CDR3 sequence is 20 residues long. V trimming: 2 bases; J trimming: 6 bases; junction bases outside the gene matches: 18. Per germline, CDR1 WSHSY and CDR2 SAAADI. The CDR3 protein is CASSEPTDQDVAGGPNEQFF. The CDR3 DNA reads as TGCGCCAGCAGTGAGCCGACGGACCAAGACGTAGCGGGGGGGCCCAATGAGCAGTTCTTC.

The chain employs TRBV11-2 and TRBJ2-6; maybe TRBD1 (6 bases). Trimming removed 5 bases at V and 3 bases at J, with 20 bases between. CDR3 length equals 18 residues. The germline gives CDR1 SGHAT, CDR2 FQNNGV. The CDR3 spells CASSAAGAGVIGANVLTF. The CDR3 DNA sequence: TGTGCCAGCAGCGCGGCTGGGGCAGGGGTGATTGGGGCCAACGTCCTGACTTTC.

The chain links TRBV27 to TRBJ2-2, with D possibly being TRBD2 (6 bases). V lost 3 bases and J lost 5, with 22 bases in between. Per germline, CDR1 MNHEY and CDR2 SMNVEV (reference sequence). The CDR3 runs to 18 residues. DNA for the CDR3: TGTGCCAGCAGTTTGCTTCCCAATTCGTGGGGGGTGACCGGGGAGCTGTTTTTT. The encoded protein is CASSLLPNSWGVTGELFF.

This chain links TRBV11-1 with TRBJ2-3; TRBD2 aligns across 8 bases. CDR3 length: 12 amino acids. Trimming at V came to 11 bases and at J to 6 bases, leaving 7 bases not matched to a gene. Germline V lookup: CDR1 SGHAT, CDR2 FQDESV (reference sequence). CDR3 nucleotide sequence: TGTGCCGGCCTGCGGGGGGAGGATACGCAGTATTTT. Translating it yields CAGLRGEDTQYF.

This clone appeared once. The chain has TRBV7-2 and TRBJ1-2, with D perhaps TRBD1 (5 bases). The CDR3 is 17 amino acids. The V gene's germline CDR1 is SGHTA and CDR2 FQGNSA. Trimming stripped 5 bases from V and 1 base from J, with 20 bases between. The CDR3 region is CASSPFPGGGINYGYTF. CDR3 coding DNA: TGTGCCAGCAGCCCATTCCCCGGGGGAGGAATTAACTATGGCTACACCTTC.